The next 7 T cell receptor beta chains were all read from a single sample in a study of blood T cells in healthy people across ages. Alongside a J-beta primer mix, a sample-barcoded 5' primer served in a second PCR lasting about 7 to 11 cycles. TCRdb redid the calling of the 5' RACE reads with MiXCR, one entry per CDR3 protein. This sample has roughly 680,000 distinct CDR3 sequences, with over 40% found just once. Specimen: blood. The receptors here all came from a woman aged 80 or older in good health.

This clonotype appeared once. The rearrangement uses TRBV28 and TRBJ2-3, with D possibly matching TRBD2 (7 bases). The CDR3 extends over 16 amino acids. V was clipped by 0 bases and J by 2 bases, with 12 bases between them. The germline V gene has CDR1 MDHEN and CDR2 SYDVKM. The CDR3 coding sequence is TGTGCCAGCAGTTTATGGGGGGGGGCCCCCACAGATACGCAGTATTTT. Protein: CASSLWGGAPTDTQYF.

This clonotype was seen repeatedly, ten times or more. The chain links TRBV29-1 to TRBJ2-3; 8 bases are shared with TRBD2. CDR1 is SQVTM and CDR2 is ANQGSEA in the germline V gene. The CDR3 covers 10 residues. V lost 7 bases to trimming and J lost 6 bases; unmatched junction nucleotides: 0. The CDR3 protein is CSGGRDTQYF. In DNA form, the CDR3 reads TGCAGCGGCGGGAGGGATACGCAGTATTTT.

On this clonotype itself: With a much larger clone just one base away, this may be a read error. The V and J genes are TRBV20-1 and TRBJ1-2; no definite D call. Per germline, CDR1 DFQATT and CDR2 SNEGSKA (reference sequence). The CDR3 spans 12 residues. Trimming took 4 bases from V and 3 from J, leaving 9 bases between them. In nucleotides, the CDR3 is TGCAGTGCTATCTCGGGTGACTATGGCTACACCTTC. Translating gives CSAISGDYGYTF.

The chain has TRBV20-1 and TRBJ2-5; 7 nucleotides agree with TRBD1. Germline V lookup: CDR1 DFQATT, CDR2 SNEGSKA (reference sequence). This CDR3 has 13 residues. Trimming at V came to 5 bases and at J to 4 bases, leaving 7 bases not matched to a gene. In DNA form, the CDR3 reads TGCAGTGCTGGCAGACAGGGTCTAGAGACCCAGTACTTC. Residues: CSAGRQGLETQYF.

This clonotype appeared many times. The chain couples TRBV3-1 to TRBJ2-1; D is uncertain. CDR1 is LGHDT, CDR2 YNNKEL, per germline (reference sequence). V was clipped by 8 bases and J by 0 bases, with 11 bases between them. CDR3 length: 14 residues. In DNA, the CDR3 is TGTGCCAGCCAGGTCCTAGTCTCCTACAATGAGCAGTTCTTC. This translates into CASQVLVSYNEQFF.

This clonotype has only a few counts. The chain recombines TRBV5-1 with TRBJ2-3; D may match TRBD1 or TRBD2 (5 bases each). Trimming took 7 bases from V and 0 from J, leaving 12 bases between them. Germline-derived CDR1 and CDR2 are SGHRS and YFSETQ. The CDR3 is 14 residues long. CDR3 amino acids: CASVRGASTDTQYF. The CDR3 bases are TGCGCCAGCGTAAGAGGGGCAAGCACAGATACGCAGTATTTT.

This chain links TRBV5-1 with TRBJ2-6; D tentatively fits TRBD1 or TRBD2 (5 bases each). Looked up from germline, CDR1 is SGHRS and CDR2 is YFSETQ. This CDR3 has 16 residues. Trimming stripped 4 bases from V and 4 bases from J, with 15 bases between. The CDR3 nucleotides read TGCGCCAGCAGCCAAGGGACCTTTGGAGGGGCCAACGTCCTGACTTTC. Translation gives CASSQGTFGGANVLTF.